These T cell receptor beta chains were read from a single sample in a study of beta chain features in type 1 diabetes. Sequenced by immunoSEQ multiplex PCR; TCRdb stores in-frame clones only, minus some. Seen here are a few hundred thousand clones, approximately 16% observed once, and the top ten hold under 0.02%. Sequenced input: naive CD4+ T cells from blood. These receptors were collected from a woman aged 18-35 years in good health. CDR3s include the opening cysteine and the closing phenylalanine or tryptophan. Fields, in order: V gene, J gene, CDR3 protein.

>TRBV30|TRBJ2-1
CAWSPGHGLGNNEQFF
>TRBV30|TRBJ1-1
CAWGLGEDTEAFF
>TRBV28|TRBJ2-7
CASSSPRTGGYEQYF
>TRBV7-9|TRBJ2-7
CASSLGTSGIYEQYF
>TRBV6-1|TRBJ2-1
CASGGRGSYNEQFF
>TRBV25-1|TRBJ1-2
CASLRIPSRQGDERYTF
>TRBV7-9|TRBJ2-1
CASSFSHNEQFF
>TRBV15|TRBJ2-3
CATSRDLQRGSDTQYF
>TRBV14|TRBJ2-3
CASSPGGIRADTQYF
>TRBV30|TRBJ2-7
CAWTKGLAGYEQYF
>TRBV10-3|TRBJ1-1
CATESGPNTEAFF
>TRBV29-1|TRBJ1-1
CSVSPTGRSTEAFF
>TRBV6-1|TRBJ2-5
CASSEGQGSPRKTQYF
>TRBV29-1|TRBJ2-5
CSVGASDQETQYF
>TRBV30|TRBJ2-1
CAWSGASGRAGEQFF
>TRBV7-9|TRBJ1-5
CASSFRDTNQPQHF
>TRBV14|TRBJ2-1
CASSQDAPGWRYEQFF
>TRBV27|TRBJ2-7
CASRGLETKYEQYF
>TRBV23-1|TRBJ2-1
CASSQLREDRPGGNEQFF
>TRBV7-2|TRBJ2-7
CASSLERGGFHEQYF
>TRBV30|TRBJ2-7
CAWSSTSDEQYF
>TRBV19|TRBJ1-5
CASDLGGNQPQHF
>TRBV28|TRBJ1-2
CASSTTGAGYGYTF
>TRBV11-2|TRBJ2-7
CASSQRKPAHEQYF
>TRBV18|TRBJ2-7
CASSPGTVYEQYF
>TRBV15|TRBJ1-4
CATSRPGTGTEKLFF
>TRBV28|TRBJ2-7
CASSDRQGDGKYEQYF
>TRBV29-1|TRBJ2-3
CSVLAGADTQYF
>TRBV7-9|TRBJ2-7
CASSLNRGQGEQYF
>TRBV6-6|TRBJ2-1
CASSRGRDPYNEQFF
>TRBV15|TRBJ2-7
CATSGRNGRVHEQYF
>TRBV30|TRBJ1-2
CAWSVLLGQGNGYTF
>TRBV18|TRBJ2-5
CASSPDLLAGGETQYF
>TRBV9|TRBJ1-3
CASSVGPPGRNTIYF
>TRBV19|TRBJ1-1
CASIRSDRLNTEAFF
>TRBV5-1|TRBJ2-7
CASCRTSGTSSYEQYF
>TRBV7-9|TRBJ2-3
CASSSFRTDTQYF
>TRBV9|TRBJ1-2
CASSVVGTPQIGYTF
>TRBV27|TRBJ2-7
CASSPLEQYF
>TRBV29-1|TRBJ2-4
CSVGTGGKNIQYF
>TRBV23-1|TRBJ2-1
CASRLPLAGLRDNEQFF
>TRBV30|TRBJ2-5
CAWSPGVETQYF
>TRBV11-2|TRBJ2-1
CASSFAGQGVLEQFF
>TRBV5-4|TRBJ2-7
CASSAGLAGTYEQYF
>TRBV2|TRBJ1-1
CASRDTVAAVAFF
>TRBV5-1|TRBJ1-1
CASSFTRNTEAFF
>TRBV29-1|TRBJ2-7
CSVEDLSTSSPQYF